The 30 T cell receptor beta chains presented below share a single source sample, sequenced in a study of molecular identifiers for immune sequencing clone quantification. TCRdb reprocessed the PCR reads via MiXCR and lists one record per CDR3 protein. The top ten hold approximately 0.76% of the sample, which has about 500,000 distinct CDR3 sequences, around 23% seen once. The source material was naive CD8+ T cells from blood, with Jurkat cell RNA spiked in. This sample's subset: FACS-sorted CD8+CD4-CCR7+CD45RA+ naive T cells. Receptors originate from a human donor in good health. Some libraries in this study had Jurkat cell RNA spiked in.

The chain uses TRBV6-2 or TRBV6-3 and TRBJ2-1, with D unclear. The CDR3 spans 16 residues. Germline V gene sequence: CDR1 MNHEY, CDR2 SVGEGT. Trimming shortened V by 6 bases and J by 6 bases, and 21 bases separated the two germline ends. For the CDR3, the DNA is TGTGCCAGCAGCTCAGGTCCAACGTTCGTTGTCAATGAGCAGTTCTTC. Residues: CASSSGPTFVVNEQFF.

The rearrangement links TRBV12-3 or TRBV12-4 to TRBJ1-2, with no clear D. This CDR3 spans 15 amino acids. The V gene lost 3 bases and the J gene lost 1 base, with 12 bases spanning the gap. Here the CDR3 reads CASSLGRSFNYGYTF. The DNA for the CDR3 is TGTGCCAGCAGTTTGGGCAGGAGCTTTAACTATGGCTACACCTTC.

This clonotype occurred a few times. The chain recombines TRBV12-3 or TRBV12-4 with TRBJ2-1; D not certain. The CDR3 sequence is 11 residues long. V was clipped by 6 bases and J by 5 bases, with 5 bases between them. The chain's CDR3 is CASSRDNEQFF. CDR3 in DNA: TGTGCCAGCAGCCGGGACAATGAGCAGTTCTTC.

This clonotype was seen at least ten times. This chain connects TRBV14 to TRBJ1-4; D gene ambiguous. There are 11 residues in the CDR3. Germline CDR1 SGHDN, CDR2 FVKESK. Trimming took 3 bases from V and 8 from J, leaving 4 bases between them. The CDR3 bases are TGTGCCAGCAGCCACGGCGAAAAACTGTTTTTT. Protein: CASSHGEKLFF.

This clonotype was picked up a small number of times. The chain joins TRBV7-9 to TRBJ2-7; 7 bases fit TRBD1. CDR3 length: 15 residues. Germline CDR1 reads SEHNR; CDR2 reads FQNEAQ (reference sequence). Unmatched junction bases numbered 12, after V lost 3 bases and J lost 7 bases. The CDR3 DNA reads as TGTGCCAGCAGCTTGGCTACAGGGGTAGAGAGTGAGCAGTACTTC. It specifies CASSLATGVESEQYF.

This clonotype appeared many times. The CDR3 spells CASSQDPLAGVTEQYF. CDR3 coding DNA: TGTGCCAGCAGCCAAGACCCCCTAGCGGGAGTAACCGAGCAGTACTTC. The chain links TRBV4-2 to TRBJ2-7, with 10 bases aligning to TRBD2. V shed 0 bases and J 6 bases; nucleotides not matched to a gene: 8. CDR3 length: 16 residues. Per the germline V gene, CDR1 is LGHNA and CDR2 is YNFKEQ.

In this sample, this clonotype turned up a few times. The gene calls are TRBV7-6 and TRBJ2-2; 7 nucleotides agree with TRBD2. The junction had 9 bases not matched to a gene; V was cut back by 8 bases and J by 6 bases. CDR1 SGHVS and CDR2 FNYEAQ come from the germline V gene. This CDR3 contains 14 residues. CDR3 nucleotide sequence: TGTGCCAGCCAAAGCGGGATGGGCCCCGGGGAGCTGTTTTTT. This sequence encodes CASQSGMGPGELFF.

There are a few counts of this clonotype. The rearrangement joins TRBV30 to TRBJ1-1, with no clear D. The CDR3 extends over 11 amino acids. Germline values: CDR1 GTSNPN, CDR2 SVGIG (reference sequence). Deletions cut 2 bases from V and 6 bases from J, with 7 bases between. CDR3 sequence (DNA): TGTGCCTGGAGTCCGGGCGCTGAAGCTTTCTTT. It specifies CAWSPGAEAFF.

This clonotype was recorded many times. This chain links TRBV28 with TRBJ2-7; D is uncertain. Trimming shortened V by 5 bases and J by 4 bases, and 12 bases separated the two germline ends. The CDR3 totals 13 residues. Germline assignment: CDR1 MDHEN and CDR2 SYDVKM. CDR3 region: CASSPSHLYEQYF. The CDR3, as DNA: TGTGCCAGCAGTCCCTCCCATTTGTACGAGCAGTACTTC.

In this sample, this clonotype turned up many times. The chain has TRBV27 and TRBJ1-3; unclear D gene. The germline CDR1 and CDR2 sequences are MNHEY and SMNVEV (reference sequence). This CDR3 region has 15 residues. Trimming removed 0 bases from V and 0 bases from J, with 6 bases in between. CDR3 loop: CASSLSGYSGNTIYF. CDR3 bases: TGTGCCAGCAGTTTATCTGGCTACTCTGGAAACACCATATATTTT.

The table lists this clonotype with a count of one. The J gene is TRBJ2-5, the V gene TRBV4-1; D is undetermined. The germline V and J ends were trimmed by 1 base and 5 bases, with 14 bases remaining between them. Germline loops: CDR1 MGHRA, CDR2 YSYEKL. This CDR3 region has 15 residues. The CDR3 DNA reads as TGCGCCAGCAGCCAAGGATCATGCCTCGTGGAGACCCAGTACTTC. Its protein is CASSQGSCLVETQYF.

A word on this clonotype: A much larger clone lies one base from this, so it may be a read error. The CDR3 DNA reads as TGTGCCAGCAAAACAGGGGGCGGAGATACGCAGTATTTT. It codes for CASKTGGGDTQYF. The chain links TRBV12-3 or TRBV12-4 to TRBJ2-3; 9 bases line up with TRBD1. The junction had 4 bases not matched to a gene; V was cut back by 7 bases and J by 5 bases. This CDR3 is built from 13 residues.

The V call is TRBV20-1, the J call TRBJ1-5; a weak D match, TRBD1 (5 bases). Germline CDR1 is DFQATT and CDR2 is SNEGSKA (reference sequence). Trimming left V 0 bases short and J 7 bases short, with 13 bases between. The CDR3 has 14 residues. For the CDR3, the DNA is TGCAGTGCTAGAGACGTTACAGGAAACCAGCCCCAGCATTTT. Protein: CSARDVTGNQPQHF.

There are a few counts of this clonotype. The chain recombines TRBV27 with TRBJ1-1; TRBD1 might be the D (5 bases). The CDR3 sequence is 14 residues long. Trimming left V 5 bases short and J 4 bases short, with 14 bases between. Germline V gene lookup returns CDR1 MNHEY and CDR2 SMNVEV (reference sequence). The CDR3 DNA reads TGTGCCAGCAGTCAAATGGGGGGGTTCACTGAAGCTTTCTTT. This gives the protein CASSQMGGFTEAFF.

Details on this clonotype: A much larger clone lies one base from this, so it may be a read error. The rearrangement joins TRBV29-1 to TRBJ2-5; 7 bases are shared with TRBD1. Trimming took 7 bases from V and 5 from J; bases not matched to a gene: 10. This CDR3 region has 13 residues. Germline CDR1 and CDR2: SQVTM and ANQGSEA. The CDR3 spells CSDDKQGYETQYF. CDR3 sequence (DNA): TGCAGCGACGACAAACAGGGGTATGAGACCCAGTACTTC.

This clonotype turned up a few times. The genes are TRBV4-3 and TRBJ2-3, with 8 bases identical to TRBD2. This CDR3 has 15 residues. The junction had 9 bases not matched to a gene; V was cut back by 3 bases and J by 7 bases. CDR1 is LGHNA, CDR2 YSLEER, per germline. The CDR3 nucleotides are TGCGCCAGCAGCCAGACACGGGGGGGCGAGCATACGCAGTATTTT. Protein sequence: CASSQTRGGEHTQYF.

Comment on this clonotype: The junction does not match germline at one end; this may be a read error. The chain joins TRBV29-1 to TRBJ2-1; TRBD2 matches at 8 bases. Per the germline V gene, CDR1 is SQVTM and CDR2 is ANQGSEA. The CDR3 extends over 15 amino acids. The DNA of the CDR3 is TGCAGCGGTGAAGATACTAGCGGCGTTAACAATGAGCAGTTCTTC. Amino acids: CSGEDTSGVNNEQFF.

With regard to this clonotype: Lacking the conserved final phenylalanine or tryptophan, this CDR3 likely reflects a read error. The DNA is left out, because the CDR3 cannot be placed on it with certainty; the CDR3 is given as TCRdb lists it. The rearrangement links TRBV11-2 to TRBJ2-1; the D call of TRBD2 is as the table states it, not checked on the DNA. The CDR3 is 15 amino acids in total, end residues counted. Looked up from germline, CDR1 is SGHAT and CDR2 is FQNNGV. CDR3 sequence: CASNGGAATNNDQII.

This clonotype has a count of ten or more. The V and J genes are TRBV2 and TRBJ1-5; no definite D call. CDR1 and CDR2 (germline): SNHLY, FYNNEI. Trimming left V 0 bases short and J 3 bases short, with 15 bases between. CDR3 length: 17 amino acids. The CDR3 loop reads CASSEALPGSLNQPQHF. The CDR3 region has the DNA TGTGCCAGCAGTGAAGCGCTTCCGGGGTCACTCAATCAGCCCCAGCATTTT.

This clonotype was seen a handful of times. The chain has TRBV7-9 and TRBJ2-4; 11 bases match TRBD1. CDR1 is SEHNR and CDR2 is FQNEAQ in the germline V gene (reference sequence). V dropped 1 base and J dropped 6; count of bases not matched to a gene: 5. The CDR3 totals 16 residues. CDR3 sequence (DNA): TGTGCCAGCAGCTTAGGGACAGGGGGCGCGGCAAACATTCAGTACTTC. This translates into CASSLGTGGAANIQYF.

The chain employs TRBV7-9 and TRBJ2-6; TRBD2 is a possible D gene (5 bases). The length of the CDR3 is 15 residues. Germline values: CDR1 SEHNR, CDR2 FQNEAQ (reference sequence). The V end was cut by 5 bases, the J end by 1 base, with 9 bases between. CDR3 in DNA: TGTGCCAGCAGCCGTTGGGAGTCTGGGGCCAACGTCCTGACTTTC. Translated, it gives CASSRWESGANVLTF.

This clonotype appeared a few times. The J gene is TRBJ1-1, the V gene TRBV13; 7 nucleotides match TRBD1. V was pared by 4 bases and J by 2 bases, with 10 bases of the junction left unmatched. The V gene's germline CDR1 is PRHDT and CDR2 FYEKMQ (reference sequence). The CDR3 runs 16 residues. Written as DNA, the CDR3 is TGTGCCAGCAGCTCCTGGACAGGCCCGGATAACACTGAAGCTTTCTTT. This codes for CASSSWTGPDNTEAFF.

The chain links TRBV19 to TRBJ1-5; D is perhaps TRBD1 (6 bases). This CDR3 spans 19 amino acids. The germline CDR1 and CDR2 sequences are LNHDA and SQIVND (reference sequence). V was cut by 0 bases and J by 6 bases, with 24 bases left in between. CDR3 sequence reads: CASSIEAGASPWASQPQHF. The CDR3 DNA is TGTGCCAGTAGTATAGAAGCAGGGGCGAGTCCCTGGGCCAGTCAGCCCCAGCATTTT.

The CDR3 DNA is TGTGCCAGCAGCTTAAGGGACCCCAGCACGCGGGACACCATATATTTT. It encodes CASSLRDPSTRDTIYF. The chain couples TRBV7-9 to TRBJ1-3; possibly TRBD1 for D (5 bases). Trimming stripped 2 bases from V and 8 bases from J, with 19 bases between. Germline V gene data show CDR1 as SEHNR and CDR2 as FQNEAQ (reference sequence). This CDR3 is built from 16 residues. Drawing the rest from reference TRBV7-9 and TRBJ1-3, the complete variable domain is DTGVSQNPRHKITKRGQNVTFRCDPISEHNRLYWYRQTLGQGPEFLTYFQNEAQLEKSRLLSDRFSAERPKGSFSTLEIQRTEQGDSAMYLCASSLRDPSTRDTIYFGEGSWLTVV.

There are a few counts of this clonotype. V is TRBV7-9 and J is TRBJ1-2; 7 nucleotides align to TRBD1. The CDR3 runs to 17 residues. J gave up 2 bases and V 4 bases, and 13 bases lay outside the gene matches. Looked up from germline, CDR1 is SEHNR and CDR2 is FQNEAQ (reference sequence). For the CDR3, the DNA is TGTGCCAGCAGCTCGGAGGCCGGGACAGCTTTCAACTATGGCTACACCTTC. This gives the protein CASSSEAGTAFNYGYTF.

The J gene is TRBJ2-7, the V gene TRBV28; TRBD2 matches at 9 bases. Germline assignment: CDR1 MDHEN and CDR2 SYDVKM. There are 17 residues in the CDR3. The ends lost 3 bases at V and 1 base at J; junction bases unmatched: 10. CDR3 DNA: TGTGCCAGCAGTTTGGGCCTAGCGGGATGGGAGTCCTACGAGCAGTACTTC. Protein sequence: CASSLGLAGWESYEQYF.

A few counts support this clonotype. The gene calls are TRBV7-9 and TRBJ1-1, with D uncertain. The V end was cut by 5 bases, the J end by 6 bases, with 4 bases between. The germline gives CDR1 SEHNR, CDR2 FQNEAQ (reference sequence). The CDR3 totals 10 residues. The CDR3 DNA reads as TGTGCCAGCAGCGAACCTGAAGCTTTCTTT. It yields the protein CASSEPEAFF. The full variable domain, in which reference TRBV7-9 and TRBJ1-1 provide the parts outside the CDR3, is DTGVSQNPRHKITKRGQNVTFRCDPISEHNRLYWYRQTLGQGPEFLTYFQNEAQLEKSRLLSDRFSAERPKGSFSTLEIQRTEQGDSAMYLCASSEPEAFFGQGTRLTVV.

The chain couples TRBV11-1 to TRBJ2-1, with 8 bases that match TRBD2. The CDR3 extends over 15 amino acids. Looked up from germline, CDR1 is SGHAT and CDR2 is FQDESV (reference sequence). The V segment lost 2 bases and the J segment 4 bases; nucleotides outside the gene matches: 4. In DNA, the CDR3 is TGTGCCAGCAGCTTAATAACTAGCGGATACAATGAGCAGTTCTTC. It translates to CASSLITSGYNEQFF. The full variable domain, rest sourced from reference TRBV11-1 and TRBJ2-1, is EAEVAQSPRYKITEKSQAVAFWCDPISGHATLYWYRQILGQGPELLVQFQDESVVDDSQLPKDRFSAERLKGVDSTLKIQPAELGDSAMYLCASSLITSGYNEQFFGPGTRLTVL.

V is TRBV12-3 or TRBV12-4 and J is TRBJ2-1; possible D gene TRBD2, 5 bases. The CDR3 has 12 residues. The ends were cut back, 4 bases at V and 9 bases at J, with 10 bases in the middle. DNA for the CDR3: TGTGCCAGCAGTTGGGGAGAACCTGAGCAGTTCTTC. This encodes CASSWGEPEQFF.

The chain carries TRBV20-1 and TRBJ2-7; 12 nucleotides match TRBD2. Germline V gives CDR1 DFQATT, CDR2 SNEGSKA (reference sequence). Trimming at V came to 1 base and at J to 4 bases, leaving 5 bases not matched to a gene. This CDR3 contains 15 residues. The DNA for the CDR3 is TGCAGTGCTAGAGTTGCTAGCGGGAGGGTGTACGAGCAGTACTTC. Protein: CSARVASGRVYEQYF.